These T cell receptor beta chains were read from a single sample in a study of blood T cell repertoires in COVID-19. Here immunoSEQ multiplex PCR was the method, and the copy in TCRdb shows in-frame clones only, minus some. The table has approximately 100,000 clones, roughly 80% seen once. Material for sequencing was peripheral blood. The receptor source for this set is a woman older than 75 with active or convalescent COVID-19. Each CDR3 is given with its conserved first and last residue. Each record gives: V gene, clone size, J gene, D gene, CDR3 protein, CDR3 DNA. D genes are given only for firm matches. The size of a clone is reported for some rows only, either as once, few or many, or as a class for expanded clones.

TRBV19	NA	TRBJ2-3	TRBD2	CATSTRTSSTDTQYF	TGTGCCACCTCGACCCGGACTAGCTCCACAGATACGCAGTATTTT
TRBV6-2/TRBV6-3	few	TRBJ2-7	TRBD1	CASSSAGTAQYEQYF	TGTGCCAGCAGTTCAGCCGGGACAGCCCAATACGAGCAGTACTTC
TRBV6-5	NA	TRBJ1-4	TRBD1	CASVDARTGDEKLFF	TGTGCCAGCGTCGATGCTAGGACAGGGGATGAAAAACTGTTTTTT
TRBV2	NA	TRBJ1-5	NA	CASSEDAGGNQPQHF	TGTGCCAGCAGTGAAGACGCGGGAGGCAATCAGCCCCAGCATTTT
TRBV6-5	NA	TRBJ1-1	TRBD1	CASSRSGTGGPEAFF	TGTGCCAGCAGTAGATCCGGGACAGGGGGTCCTGAAGCTTTCTTT
TRBV18	NA	TRBJ2-7	TRBD2	CASSRSGGPHEQYF	TGTGCCAGCTCAAGGTCGGGGGGGCCGCACGAGCAGTACTTC
TRBV5-6	NA	TRBJ1-1	NA	CASSGTDSLNTEAFF	TGTGCCAGCAGCGGTACAGATTCCCTCAACACTGAAGCTTTCTTT
TRBV6-1	NA	TRBJ2-7	TRBD1	CASSDRDRGLREQYF	TGTGCCAGCAGTGACCGGGACAGGGGGCTTCGCGAGCAGTACTTC
TRBV28	NA	TRBJ1-5	NA	CASSNGGSNQPQHF	TGTGCCAGCAGTAATGGGGGGAGCAATCAGCCCCAGCATTTT
TRBV28	NA	TRBJ2-1	NA	CASSSPGDNEQFF	TGTGCCAGCAGCTCCCCGGGGGACAATGAGCAGTTCTTC
TRBV15	NA	TRBJ2-3	NA	CATRELLSTDTQYF	TGTGCCACCAGGGAGCTTTTGAGCACAGATACGCAGTATTTT
TRBV5-1	NA	TRBJ2-2	NA	CASSLIQVTGELFF	TGCGCCAGCAGCTTGATACAGGTGACCGGGGAGCTGTTTTTT
TRBV9	NA	TRBJ1-1	NA	CASSVGRGWRTNTEAFF	TGTGCCAGCAGCGTAGGTCGAGGGTGGCGAACTAACACTGAAGCTTTCTTT
TRBV28	NA	TRBJ1-1	TRBD1	CASSRQGAHTEAFF	TGTGCCAGCAGTCGGCAGGGGGCGCATACTGAAGCTTTCTTT
TRBV7-9	NA	TRBJ1-1	TRBD1	CASSLPIQGALWQAFF	TGTGCCAGCAGCTTACCAATACAGGGGGCTCTCTGGCAAGCTTTCTTT
TRBV7-3	NA	TRBJ2-7	TRBD2	CASSLTGRSGSSYEQYF	TGTGCCAGCAGCTTAACAGGGAGGAGCGGGAGCTCCTACGAGCAGTACTTC
TRBV5-1	NA	TRBJ2-3	NA	CASSFRGLFTDTQYF	TGCGCCAGCAGCTTCCGCGGACTGTTCACAGATACGCAGTATTTT
TRBV5-1	NA	TRBJ1-2	NA	CASSLVLGQLYGYTF	TGCGCCAGCAGCTTGGTCCTTGGACAGCTCTATGGCTACACCTTC
TRBV28	NA	TRBJ1-6	TRBD1	CASSSDAGQGNSPLHF	TGTGCCAGCAGTTCGGATGCGGGACAGGGAAATTCACCCCTCCACTTT
TRBV6-5	NA	TRBJ2-1	NA	CASSMGRGIYNEQFF	TGTGCCAGCAGTATGGGGAGGGGGATCTACAATGAGCAGTTCTTC
TRBV29-1	few	TRBJ2-5	NA	CSVDGGRETQYF	TGCAGCGTTGACGGGGGGCGGGAGACCCAGTACTTC
TRBV6-5	NA	TRBJ1-5	NA	CAVNPGTRNQPQHF	TGTGCCGTAAATCCCGGGACAAGAAATCAGCCCCAGCATTTT
TRBV5-4	NA	TRBJ1-2	NA	CASTLDLGGRYGYTF	TGTGCCAGCACCCTGGACCTGGGGGGTCGGTATGGCTACACCTTC
TRBV4-1	once	TRBJ1-6	NA	CASSQDRWEWGSPLHF	TGCGCCAGCAGCCAAGATAGGTGGGAGTGGGGTTCACCCCTCCACTTT
TRBV6-6	NA	TRBJ2-2	NA	CASSRRLTENTGELFF	TGTGCCAGCAGCCGAAGACTAACTGAGAACACCGGGGAGCTGTTTTTT
TRBV6-5	NA	TRBJ1-1	NA	CASSYGLRENTEAFF	TGTGCCAGCAGTTATGGCCTCCGGGAGAACACTGAAGCTTTCTTT
TRBV15	once	TRBJ1-2	NA	CATSRGGTIGYTF	TGTGCCACCAGCAGGGGGGGGACCATTGGCTACACCTTC
TRBV9	once	TRBJ2-2	TRBD2	CASSLLSGTPGTSGEAGELFF	TGTGCCAGCAGCCTTCTCTCCGGGACACCCGGGACTAGCGGGGAAGCCGGGGAGCTGTTTTTT
TRBV7-2	NA	TRBJ1-5	NA	CASSLIQNQPQHF	TGTGCCAGCAGCTTAATCCAAAATCAGCCCCAGCATTTT
TRBV5-1	NA	TRBJ1-5	TRBD1	CASSFTTGNQPQHF	TGCGCCAGCAGCTTTACGACAGGGAATCAGCCCCAGCATTTT
TRBV16	NA	TRBJ1-1	TRBD1	CASSQFGDRPSNTEAFF	TGTGCCAGCAGCCAATTCGGGGACAGGCCTAGCAACACTGAAGCTTTCTTT
TRBV10-3	NA	TRBJ2-1	NA	CASDTGRAYYNEQFF	TGTGCCAGCGACACCGGCAGGGCCTATTACAATGAGCAGTTCTTC
TRBV24-1	NA	TRBJ2-1	TRBD1	CATSDSGAGGPYNEQFF	TGTGCCACCAGTGATTCGGGGGCAGGGGGCCCCTACAATGAGCAGTTCTTC
TRBV6-5	few	TRBJ1-2	TRBD1	CASSYSPGQGGYTF	TGTGCCAGCAGTTACAGCCCGGGACAGGGTGGCTACACCTTC
TRBV7-2	NA	TRBJ2-5	TRBD1	CASSLSRDRGIETQYF	TGTGCCAGCAGCTTATCCCGGGACAGGGGAATTGAGACCCAGTACTTC
TRBV11-2	NA	TRBJ2-7	NA	CASSLLRGPSSWVSEQYF	TGTGCCAGCAGCTTACTACGTGGGCCCTCCTCATGGGTATCCGAGCAGTACTTC
TRBV2	NA	TRBJ1-3	NA	CASSPGTYSGNTIYF	TGTGCCAGCAGCCCGGGTACCTACTCTGGAAACACCATATATTTT
TRBV24-1	few	TRBJ2-1	NA	CATSEHLSSYNEQFF	TGTGCCACCAGTGAGCACTTAAGCTCCTACAATGAGCAGTTCTTC
TRBV27	NA	TRBJ2-1	TRBD2	CASSLLASGNVNEQFF	TGTGCCAGCAGTTTACTCGCTAGCGGAAATGTCAATGAGCAGTTCTTC
TRBV6-6	NA	TRBJ2-3	TRBD1	CASNDRDRGTDTQYF	TGTGCCAGCAACGACCGGGACAGGGGGACAGATACGCAGTATTTT
TRBV7-2	NA	TRBJ1-1	TRBD1	CASSFTGGAETEAFF	TGTGCCAGCAGCTTCACAGGGGGCGCGGAAACTGAAGCTTTCTTT
TRBV28	NA	TRBJ1-6	TRBD1	CASREDRVGSPLHF	TGTGCCAGCAGGGAGGACAGGGTAGGCTCACCCCTCCACTTT
TRBV29-1	NA	TRBJ2-6	TRBD1	CSVVWTGNSGANVLTF	TGCAGCGTGGTATGGACAGGCAACTCTGGGGCCAACGTCCTGACTTTC
TRBV27	NA	TRBJ2-1	TRBD2	CASSFLLAGGNEQFF	TGTGCCAGCAGTTTCCTGCTAGCGGGAGGCAATGAGCAGTTCTTC
TRBV6-6	NA	TRBJ1-5	NA	CASGRNAGTVLNQPQHF	TGTGCCAGCGGTCGAAACGCCGGTACAGTCCTCAATCAGCCCCAGCATTTT
TRBV19	NA	TRBJ2-3	TRBD2	CASSLLLAEAVDTQYF	TGTGCCAGTAGTTTGTTACTAGCGGAGGCGGTAGATACGCAGTATTTT
TRBV6-2/TRBV6-3	NA	TRBJ2-1	TRBD1	CASSYSIRQGGNVGNEQFF	TGTGCCAGCAGTTACTCGATCAGACAGGGGGGAAATGTGGGCAATGAGCAGTTCTTC
TRBV19	NA	TRBJ1-6	NA	CASSIGTANSPLHF	TGTGCCAGTAGTATAGGGACAGCCAATTCACCCCTCCACTTT
TRBV4-3	NA	TRBJ1-5	NA	CASSQVPGGNQPQHF	TGCGCCAGCAGCCAAGTGCCGGGTGGCAATCAGCCCCAGCATTTT
TRBV5-4	NA	TRBJ2-7	NA	CASSPSVALQTREQYF	TGTGCCAGCAGCCCGTCGGTAGCCCTTCAAACCCGAGAGCAGTACTTC
TRBV5-1	NA	TRBJ2-3	TRBD2	CASSESGGLDTQYF	TGCGCCAGCAGCGAGAGCGGGGGGTTGGATACGCAGTATTTT
TRBV7-2	few	TRBJ2-5	TRBD1	CASSLSPGQGTQYF	TGTGCCAGCAGCTTATCACCGGGACAGGGCACCCAGTACTTC
TRBV4-1	NA	TRBJ1-6	NA	CASSQVLGPVNSPLHF	TGCGCCAGCAGCCAAGTTTTGGGGCCCGTTAATTCACCCCTCCACTTT
TRBV19	NA	TRBJ2-7	TRBD1	CASSRQGRNGEQYF	TGTGCCAGTAGCCGACAGGGCCGGAACGGCGAGCAGTACTTC